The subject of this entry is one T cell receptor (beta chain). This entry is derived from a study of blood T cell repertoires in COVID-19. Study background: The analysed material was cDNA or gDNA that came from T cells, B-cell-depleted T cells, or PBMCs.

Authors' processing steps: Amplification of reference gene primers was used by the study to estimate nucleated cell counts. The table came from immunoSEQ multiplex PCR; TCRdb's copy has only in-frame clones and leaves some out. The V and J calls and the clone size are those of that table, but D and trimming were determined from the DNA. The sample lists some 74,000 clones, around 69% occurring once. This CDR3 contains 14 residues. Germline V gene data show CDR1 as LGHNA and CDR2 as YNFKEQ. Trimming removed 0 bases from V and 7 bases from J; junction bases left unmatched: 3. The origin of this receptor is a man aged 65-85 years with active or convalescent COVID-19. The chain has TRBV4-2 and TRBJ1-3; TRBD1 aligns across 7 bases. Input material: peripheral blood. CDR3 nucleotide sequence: TGTGCCAGCAGCCAAGACAGGGGGAGGAACACCATATATTTT. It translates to CASSQDRGRNTIYF.